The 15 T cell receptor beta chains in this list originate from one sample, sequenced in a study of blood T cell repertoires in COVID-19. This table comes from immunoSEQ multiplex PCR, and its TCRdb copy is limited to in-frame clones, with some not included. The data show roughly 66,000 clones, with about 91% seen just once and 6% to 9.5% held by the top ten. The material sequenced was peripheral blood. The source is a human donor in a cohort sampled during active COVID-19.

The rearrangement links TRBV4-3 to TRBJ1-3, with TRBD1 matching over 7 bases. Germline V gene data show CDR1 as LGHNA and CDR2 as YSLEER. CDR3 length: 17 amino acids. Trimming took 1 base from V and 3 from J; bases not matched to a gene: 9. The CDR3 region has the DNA TGCGCCAGCAGCCAAGGATCGAGACAGGGTGGTGGAAACACCATATATTTT. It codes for CASSQGSRQGGGNTIYF.

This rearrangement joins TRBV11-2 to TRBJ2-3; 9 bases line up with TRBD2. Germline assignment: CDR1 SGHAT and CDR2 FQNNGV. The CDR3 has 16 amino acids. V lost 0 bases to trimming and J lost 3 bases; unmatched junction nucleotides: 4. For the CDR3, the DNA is TGTGCCAGCAGCTTAGAAGGTGCGGGAGGGACAGATACGCAGTATTTT. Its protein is CASSLEGAGGTDTQYF.

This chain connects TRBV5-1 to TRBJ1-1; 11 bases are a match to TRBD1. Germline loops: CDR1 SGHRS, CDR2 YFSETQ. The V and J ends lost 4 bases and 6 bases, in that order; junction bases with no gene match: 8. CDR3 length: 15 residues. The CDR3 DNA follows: TGCGCCAGCAGCCCCGGACAGGGGGCGCCCGCTGAAGCTTTCTTT. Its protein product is CASSPGQGAPAEAFF. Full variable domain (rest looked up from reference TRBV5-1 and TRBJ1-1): KAGVTQTPRYLIKTRGQQVTLSCSPISGHRSVSWYQQTPGQGLQFLFEYFSETQRNKGNFPGRFSGRQFSNSRSEMNVSTLELGDSALYLCASSPGQGAPAEAFFGQGTRLTVV.

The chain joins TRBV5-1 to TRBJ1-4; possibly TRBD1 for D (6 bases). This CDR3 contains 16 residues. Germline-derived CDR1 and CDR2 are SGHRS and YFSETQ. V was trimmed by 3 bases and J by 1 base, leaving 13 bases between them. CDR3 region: CASSSGQTLTNEKLFF. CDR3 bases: TGCGCCAGCAGCTCAGGACAGACTCTAACTAATGAAAAACTGTTTTTT. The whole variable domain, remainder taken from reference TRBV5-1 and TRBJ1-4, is KAGVTQTPRYLIKTRGQQVTLSCSPISGHRSVSWYQQTPGQGLQFLFEYFSETQRNKGNFPGRFSGRQFSNSRSEMNVSTLELGDSALYLCASSSGQTLTNEKLFFGSGTQLSVL.

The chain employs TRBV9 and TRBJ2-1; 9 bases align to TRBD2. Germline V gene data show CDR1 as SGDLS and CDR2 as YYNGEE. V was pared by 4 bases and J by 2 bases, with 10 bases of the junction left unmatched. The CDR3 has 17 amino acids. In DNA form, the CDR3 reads TGTGCCAGCAGCACACATTTGCGGGGGGGCGCCTACAATGAGCAGTTCTTC. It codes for CASSTHLRGGAYNEQFF.

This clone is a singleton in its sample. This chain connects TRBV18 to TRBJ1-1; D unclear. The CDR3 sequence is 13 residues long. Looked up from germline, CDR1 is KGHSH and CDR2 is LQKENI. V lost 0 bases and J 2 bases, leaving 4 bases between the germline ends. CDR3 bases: TGTGCCAGCTCACCACCGACAAACACTGAAGCTTTCTTT. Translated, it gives CASSPPTNTEAFF.

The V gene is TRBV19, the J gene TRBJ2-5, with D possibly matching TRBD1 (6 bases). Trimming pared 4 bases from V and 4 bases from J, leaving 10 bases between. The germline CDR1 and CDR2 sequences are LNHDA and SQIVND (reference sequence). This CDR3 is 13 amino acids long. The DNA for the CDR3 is TGTGCCAGTAGTAACAGGGATATAGAGACCCAGTACTTC. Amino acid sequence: CASSNRDIETQYF.

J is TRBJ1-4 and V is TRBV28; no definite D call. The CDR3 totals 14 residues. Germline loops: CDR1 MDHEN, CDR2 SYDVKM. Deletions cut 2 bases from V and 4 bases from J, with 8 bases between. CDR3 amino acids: CASSLQVFNEKLFF. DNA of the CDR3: TGTGCCAGCAGTTTACAGGTTTTTAATGAAAAACTGTTTTTT.

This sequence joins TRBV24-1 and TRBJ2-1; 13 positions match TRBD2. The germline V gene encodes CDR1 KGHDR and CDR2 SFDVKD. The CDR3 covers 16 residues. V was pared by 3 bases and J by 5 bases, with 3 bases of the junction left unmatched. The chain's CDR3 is CATSDGGLAGNNEQFF. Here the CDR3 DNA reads TGTGCCACCAGTGATGGGGGACTAGCGGGGAACAATGAGCAGTTCTTC.

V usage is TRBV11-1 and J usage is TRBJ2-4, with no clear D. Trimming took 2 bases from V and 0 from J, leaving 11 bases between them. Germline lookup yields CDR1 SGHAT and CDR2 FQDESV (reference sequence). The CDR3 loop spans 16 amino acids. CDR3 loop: CASSLHALTAKNIQYF. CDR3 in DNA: TGTGCCAGCAGCTTACATGCTCTAACAGCCAAAAACATTCAGTACTTC.

CDR3 coding DNA: TGCAGCGTTGTTGGCAGGGGAAGGAGTGAGCAGTACTTC. This encodes CSVVGRGRSEQYF. This chain uses TRBV29-1 with TRBJ2-7, with D possibly TRBD1 on 6 matching bases. There are 13 residues in the CDR3. The germline V gene encodes CDR1 SQVTM and CDR2 ANQGSEA. The V end lost 4 bases, the J end lost 7 bases, and 17 bases lay between the germline ends.

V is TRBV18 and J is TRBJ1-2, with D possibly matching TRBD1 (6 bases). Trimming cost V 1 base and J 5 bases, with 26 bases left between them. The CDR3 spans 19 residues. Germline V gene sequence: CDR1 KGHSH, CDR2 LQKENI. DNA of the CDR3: TGTGCCAGCTCACCACGCAACCCGACAGGTTCTCGGGCTTTGTATGGCTACACCTTC. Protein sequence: CASSPRNPTGSRALYGYTF. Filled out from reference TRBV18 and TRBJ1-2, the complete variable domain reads NAGVMQNPRHLVRRRGQEARLRCSPMKGHSHVYWYRQLPEEGLKFMVYLQKENIIDESGMPKERFSAEFPKEGPSILRIQQVVRGDSAAYFCASSPRNPTGSRALYGYTFGSGTRLTVV.

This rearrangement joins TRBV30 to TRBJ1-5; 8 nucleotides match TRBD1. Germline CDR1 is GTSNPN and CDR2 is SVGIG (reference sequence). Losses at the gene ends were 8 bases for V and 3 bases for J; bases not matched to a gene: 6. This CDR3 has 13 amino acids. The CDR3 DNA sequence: TGTGCCAGCGGACAGGGCAACAATCAGCCCCAGCATTTT. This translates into CASGQGNNQPQHF.

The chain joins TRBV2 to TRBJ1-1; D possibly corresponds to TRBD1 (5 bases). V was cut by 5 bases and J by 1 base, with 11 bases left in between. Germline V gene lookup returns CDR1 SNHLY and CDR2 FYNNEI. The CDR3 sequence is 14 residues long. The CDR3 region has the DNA TGTGCCAGCAGTTACCCGACAGAGAACACTGAAGCTTTCTTT. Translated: CASSYPTENTEAFF.

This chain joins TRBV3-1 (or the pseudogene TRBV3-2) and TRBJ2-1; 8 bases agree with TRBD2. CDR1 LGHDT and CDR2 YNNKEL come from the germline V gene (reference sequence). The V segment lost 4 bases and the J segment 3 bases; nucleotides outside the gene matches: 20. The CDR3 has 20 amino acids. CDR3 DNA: TGTGCCAGCAGCCCCCGGGGGGGTAGCGGGATGAGAATAGGCTACAATGAGCAGTTCTTC. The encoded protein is CASSPRGGSGMRIGYNEQFF.